This TCR beta chain appears in the sequencing data of a study of T-cell reconstitution after alpha-beta-depleted transplantation in children. Overall study results and limits: Surviving recipient T cells and thymic progenitors produced the high day-60 TCRbeta diversity seen in some patients. After one year, T-cell counts and TCRbeta diversity mostly came from new T cells.

Molecular barcoding with unique molecular identifiers was used for the TCRbeta library. In TCRdb, the PCR reads were re-called with MiXCR into one record per CDR3 protein. The data contain about 640,000 distinct CDR3 sequences, roughly 13% of them singletons. A note on this clonotype: Its antigen is currently unknown.

The CDR3 has 19 amino acids. Germline loops: CDR1 MNHEY, CDR2 SVGAGI. The V gene end was trimmed by 2 bases and the J gene end by 5 bases; junction bases not matched to a gene: 14. This clonotype was sampled from a male patient between 5 and 17 years old who had a stem cell transplant for acute myeloid leukemia, so the T cells may come from the graft donor. The V and J genes are TRBV6-5 and TRBJ2-2; TRBD2 matches at 10 bases. The sequencing here drew on PBMCs, mostly from graft donor cells, taken 360 days after TCRalphabeta/CD19-depleted stem cell transplant. This CDR3 reads CASSYLSPSGSLWTGELFF. The CDR3 region has the DNA TGTGCCAGCAGTTACCTATCCCCTAGCGGGAGTTTGTGGACCGGGGAGCTGTTTTTT.